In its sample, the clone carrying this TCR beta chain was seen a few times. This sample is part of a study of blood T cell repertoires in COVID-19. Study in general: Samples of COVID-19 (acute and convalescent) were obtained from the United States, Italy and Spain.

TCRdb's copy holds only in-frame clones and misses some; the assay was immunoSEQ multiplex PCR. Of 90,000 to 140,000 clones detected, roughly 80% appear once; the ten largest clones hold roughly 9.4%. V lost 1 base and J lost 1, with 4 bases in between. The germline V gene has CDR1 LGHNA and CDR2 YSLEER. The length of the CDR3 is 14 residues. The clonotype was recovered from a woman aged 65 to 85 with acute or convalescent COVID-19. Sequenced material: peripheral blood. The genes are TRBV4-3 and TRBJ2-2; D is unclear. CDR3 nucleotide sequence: TGCGCCAGCAGCCAAGCTTGGAACACCGGGGAGCTGTTTTTT. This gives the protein CASSQAWNTGELFF.